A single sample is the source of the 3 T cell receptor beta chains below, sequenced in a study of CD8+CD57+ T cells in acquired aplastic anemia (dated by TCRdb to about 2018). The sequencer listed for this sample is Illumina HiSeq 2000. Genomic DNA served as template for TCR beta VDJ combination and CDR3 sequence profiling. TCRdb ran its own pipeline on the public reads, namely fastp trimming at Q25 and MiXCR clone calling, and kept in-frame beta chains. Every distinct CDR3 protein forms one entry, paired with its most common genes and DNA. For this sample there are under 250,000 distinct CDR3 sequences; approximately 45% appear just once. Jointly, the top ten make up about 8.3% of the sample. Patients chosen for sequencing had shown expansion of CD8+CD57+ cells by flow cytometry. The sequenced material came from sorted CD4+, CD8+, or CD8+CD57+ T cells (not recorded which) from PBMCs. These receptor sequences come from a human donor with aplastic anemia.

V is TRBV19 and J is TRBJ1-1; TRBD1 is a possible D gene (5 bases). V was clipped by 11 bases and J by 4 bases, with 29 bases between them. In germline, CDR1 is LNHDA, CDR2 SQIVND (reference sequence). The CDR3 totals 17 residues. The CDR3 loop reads CAYEPVGRGKNATEAFF. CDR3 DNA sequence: TGTGCCTACGAACCCGTTGGTAGGGGCAAGAACGCCACTGAAGCTTTCTTT.

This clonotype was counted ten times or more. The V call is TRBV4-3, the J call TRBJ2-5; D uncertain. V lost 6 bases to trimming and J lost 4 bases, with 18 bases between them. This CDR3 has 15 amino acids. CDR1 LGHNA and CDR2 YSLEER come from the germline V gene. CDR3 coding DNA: TGCGCCAGCAGTGCAAAGGCGTATGGTGTAGAGACCCAGTACTTC. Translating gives CASSAKAYGVETQYF.

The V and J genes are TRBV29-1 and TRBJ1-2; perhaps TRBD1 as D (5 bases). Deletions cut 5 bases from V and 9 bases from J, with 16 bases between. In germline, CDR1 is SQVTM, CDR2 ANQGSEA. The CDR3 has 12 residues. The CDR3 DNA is TGCAGCGTTCTGGGGACCGGGGTTCGCTACACCTTC. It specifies CSVLGTGVRYTF.